Listed below are T cell receptor beta chains from one sample, sequenced in a study of blood T cell repertoires in COVID-19. Measured with immunoSEQ multiplex PCR; TCRdb has only the in-frame clones, and not every one. The sample holds 150,000 to 180,000 clones, about 85% seen once. The sample was peripheral blood. The receptors here all came from a man in his sixties with COVID-19, enrolled during active disease. Each CDR3 is given with its conserved first and last residue. The order of the fields is J gene, D gene, clone size, V gene, CDR3 protein, CDR3 DNA. A D gene is named only where the DNA matches it firmly. Clone sizes are given selectively: once, few, many, or a class where the clone is expanded.

J gene: TRBJ1-5; D gene: -; clone size: -; V gene: TRBV27; CDR3 protein: CASSPAVRGTYSNQPQHF; CDR3 DNA: TGTGCCAGCAGTCCCGCGGTCAGGGGAACCTATAGCAATCAGCCCCAGCATTTT
J gene: TRBJ2-7; D gene: TRBD1; clone size: once; V gene: TRBV5-8; CDR3 protein: CASSPRDSTYEQYF; CDR3 DNA: TGTGCCAGCAGCCCCAGGGACAGTACCTACGAGCAGTACTTC
J gene: TRBJ2-5; D gene: -; clone size: -; V gene: TRBV9; CDR3 protein: CASSVDSGMNRETQYF; CDR3 DNA: TGTGCCAGCAGCGTAGATTCAGGGATGAATCGGGAGACCCAGTACTTC
J gene: TRBJ2-1; D gene: -; clone size: -; V gene: TRBV6-5; CDR3 protein: CASRISELFNEQFF; CDR3 DNA: TGTGCCAGCAGAATCTCTGAGCTATTCAATGAGCAGTTCTTC
J gene: TRBJ2-2; D gene: TRBD2; clone size: -; V gene: TRBV6-1; CDR3 protein: CASSEGGGLAGNTGELFF; CDR3 DNA: TGTGCCAGCAGTGAAGGGGGGGGACTAGCGGGAAACACCGGGGAGCTGTTTTTT
J gene: TRBJ1-4; D gene: TRBD1; clone size: -; V gene: TRBV18; CDR3 protein: CASSRDRNEKLFF; CDR3 DNA: TGTGCCAGCTCGAGGGACAGAAATGAAAAACTGTTTTTT
J gene: TRBJ2-3; D gene: TRBD2; clone size: -; V gene: TRBV27; CDR3 protein: CASNKAGVSTDTQYF; CDR3 DNA: TGTGCCAGCAATAAAGCGGGAGTAAGCACAGATACGCAGTATTTT
J gene: TRBJ2-3; D gene: TRBD2; clone size: -; V gene: TRBV7-3; CDR3 protein: CASSPIGGGPRDTQYF; CDR3 DNA: TGTGCCAGCAGCCCCATTGGGGGAGGGCCGAGAGATACGCAGTATTTT
J gene: TRBJ1-5; D gene: TRBD1; clone size: -; V gene: TRBV19; CDR3 protein: CASRGAGQAVNQPQHF; CDR3 DNA: TGTGCCAGTAGAGGGGCGGGACAGGCGGTCAATCAGCCCCAGCATTTT
J gene: TRBJ1-6; D gene: -; clone size: -; V gene: TRBV19; CDR3 protein: CASRETGRSYNSPLHF; CDR3 DNA: TGTGCCAGCCGCGAAACAGGGAGATCCTATAATTCACCCCTCCACTTT
J gene: TRBJ1-1; D gene: TRBD1; clone size: -; V gene: TRBV27; CDR3 protein: CASRLQGANAEAFF; CDR3 DNA: TGTGCCAGCAGGTTACAGGGGGCGAACGCTGAAGCTTTCTTT
J gene: TRBJ2-1; D gene: -; clone size: -; V gene: TRBV28; CDR3 protein: CASSRQATYNEQFF; CDR3 DNA: TGTGCCAGCAGCCGTCAGGCTACTTACAATGAGCAGTTCTTC
J gene: TRBJ1-1; D gene: -; clone size: -; V gene: TRBV7-8; CDR3 protein: CASSPRRLTNTEAFF; CDR3 DNA: TGTGCCAGCAGCCCTAGGCGGCTAACGAACACTGAAGCTTTCTTT
J gene: TRBJ2-3; D gene: -; clone size: -; V gene: TRBV15; CDR3 protein: CATSRDGSTDTQYF; CDR3 DNA: TGTGCCACCAGCAGAGACGGTAGCACAGATACGCAGTATTTT
J gene: TRBJ1-1; D gene: -; clone size: -; V gene: TRBV7-2; CDR3 protein: CASSLGGTTNTEAFF; CDR3 DNA: TGTGCCAGCAGCTTAGGGGGGACAACGAACACTGAAGCTTTCTTT
J gene: TRBJ1-2; D gene: -; clone size: -; V gene: TRBV10-2; CDR3 protein: CASSEFGGRNYGYTF; CDR3 DNA: TGCGCCAGCAGTGAGTTCGGCGGCAGAAACTATGGCTACACCTTC
J gene: TRBJ1-1; D gene: -; clone size: -; V gene: TRBV6-4; CDR3 protein: CASSDSSGGNTEAFF; CDR3 DNA: TGTGCCAGCAGTGACTCGAGTGGAGGGAACACTGAAGCTTTCTTT
J gene: TRBJ2-7; D gene: TRBD1; clone size: once; V gene: TRBV2; CDR3 protein: CASSEAGQGYYEQYF; CDR3 DNA: TGTGCCAGCAGTGAGGCGGGACAGGGATACTACGAGCAGTACTTC
J gene: TRBJ1-6; D gene: -; clone size: -; V gene: TRBV2; CDR3 protein: CASSEGGWAGGGSPLHF; CDR3 DNA: TGTGCCAGCAGTGAGGGGGGATGGGCAGGCGGTGGTTCACCCCTCCACTTT
J gene: TRBJ2-2; D gene: TRBD2; clone size: -; V gene: TRBV19; CDR3 protein: CASSPRTSGSGELFF; CDR3 DNA: TGTGCCAGTAGTCCGAGGACTAGCGGCTCCGGGGAGCTGTTTTTT
J gene: TRBJ2-3; D gene: -; clone size: -; V gene: TRBV7-9; CDR3 protein: CASSSQTNGDTQYF; CDR3 DNA: TGTGCCAGCAGCTCCCAGACTAACGGGGATACGCAGTATTTT
J gene: TRBJ2-2; D gene: TRBD2; clone size: -; V gene: TRBV19; CDR3 protein: CASSIASGKSGELFF; CDR3 DNA: TGTGCCAGTAGTATAGCTAGCGGGAAATCCGGGGAGCTGTTTTTT
J gene: TRBJ1-2; D gene: -; clone size: -; V gene: TRBV2; CDR3 protein: CASSGWARNYGYTF; CDR3 DNA: TGTGCCAGCAGTGGGTGGGCGCGTAACTATGGCTACACCTTC
J gene: TRBJ2-2; D gene: -; clone size: -; V gene: TRBV19; CDR3 protein: CASSILSGELFF; CDR3 DNA: TGTGCCAGTAGTATCCTCTCCGGGGAGCTGTTTTTT
J gene: TRBJ2-6; D gene: TRBD1; clone size: once; V gene: TRBV7-3; CDR3 protein: CASSPGQGVPFGANVLTF; CDR3 DNA: TGTGCCAGCAGCCCTGGACAGGGGGTTCCGTTCGGGGCCAACGTCCTGACTTTC
J gene: TRBJ2-5; D gene: TRBD1; clone size: -; V gene: TRBV18; CDR3 protein: CASSHSGTGGSETQYF; CDR3 DNA: TGTGCCAGCTCACACTCCGGGACAGGGGGCTCGGAGACCCAGTACTTC
J gene: TRBJ2-5; D gene: TRBD1; clone size: -; V gene: TRBV15; CDR3 protein: CATSSRTGAQETQYF; CDR3 DNA: TGTGCCACCAGCAGCCGTACAGGGGCCCAAGAGACCCAGTACTTC
J gene: TRBJ2-1; D gene: -; clone size: -; V gene: TRBV28; CDR3 protein: CASSFLGEQFF; CDR3 DNA: TGTGCCAGCAGTTTCCTAGGTGAGCAGTTCTTC
J gene: TRBJ1-5; D gene: TRBD1; clone size: few; V gene: TRBV6-5; CDR3 protein: CASSRDRVQQPQHF; CDR3 DNA: TGTGCCAGCAGCCGGGACAGGGTACAACAGCCCCAGCATTTT
J gene: TRBJ1-4; D gene: TRBD1; clone size: -; V gene: TRBV3-1/TRBV3-2; CDR3 protein: CASSRTGFSEKLFF; CDR3 DNA: TGTGCCAGCAGCCGGACAGGGTTTAGTGAAAAACTGTTTTTT
J gene: TRBJ1-1; D gene: -; clone size: once; V gene: TRBV18; CDR3 protein: CASSGGGGNTEAFF; CDR3 DNA: TGTGCCAGCTCAGGGGGCGGTGGGAACACTGAAGCTTTCTTT
J gene: TRBJ2-1; D gene: TRBD2; clone size: few; V gene: TRBV24-1; CDR3 protein: CATSDLASGRFDEQFF; CDR3 DNA: TGTGCCACCAGTGATTTAGCTAGCGGGAGGTTCGATGAGCAGTTCTTC
J gene: TRBJ1-2; D gene: TRBD1; clone size: once; V gene: TRBV5-4; CDR3 protein: CASSQGAVFYTF; CDR3 DNA: TGTGCCAGCAGCCAGGGGGCGGTCTTCTACACCTTC
J gene: TRBJ1-1; D gene: -; clone size: -; V gene: TRBV6-5; CDR3 protein: CASSSGVAEAFF; CDR3 DNA: TGTGCCAGCAGTTCAGGGGTCGCTGAAGCTTTCTTT
J gene: TRBJ1-3; D gene: TRBD1; clone size: -; V gene: TRBV28; CDR3 protein: CASSFPRQGSGNTIYF; CDR3 DNA: TGTGCCAGCAGTTTCCCTAGACAGGGGTCGGGAAACACCATATATTTT
J gene: TRBJ2-7; D gene: TRBD1; clone size: once; V gene: TRBV19; CDR3 protein: CASSAVDRGYEQYF; CDR3 DNA: TGTGCCAGTAGCGCCGTCGACAGGGGATACGAGCAGTACTTC
J gene: TRBJ2-4; D gene: -; clone size: -; V gene: TRBV11-2; CDR3 protein: CASSLGQGLKNIQYF; CDR3 DNA: TGTGCCAGCAGCTTAGGGCAGGGGCTAAAAAACATTCAGTACTTC
J gene: TRBJ1-5; D gene: -; clone size: once; V gene: TRBV11-2; CDR3 protein: CASSLGPGGNQPQHF; CDR3 DNA: TGTGCCAGCAGCTTAGGTCCAGGGGGCAATCAGCCCCAGCATTTT
J gene: TRBJ2-2; D gene: TRBD2; clone size: -; V gene: TRBV7-2; CDR3 protein: CASSPSGANTGELFF; CDR3 DNA: TGTGCCAGCAGCCCGAGCGGGGCGAACACCGGGGAGCTGTTTTTT
J gene: TRBJ1-1; D gene: -; clone size: -; V gene: TRBV5-8; CDR3 protein: CASSRSERAAGTEAFF; CDR3 DNA: TGTGCCAGCAGCAGGTCGGAAAGGGCCGCGGGGACTGAAGCTTTCTTT
J gene: TRBJ1-5; D gene: -; clone size: once; V gene: TRBV29-1; CDR3 protein: CSVGEGLNQPQHF; CDR3 DNA: TGCAGCGTTGGGGAGGGGCTGAATCAGCCCCAGCATTTT
J gene: TRBJ1-4; D gene: -; clone size: -; V gene: TRBV5-1; CDR3 protein: CASSRGEPSNEKLFF; CDR3 DNA: TGCGCCAGCAGCCGGGGAGAACCCAGTAATGAAAAACTGTTTTTT
J gene: TRBJ1-3; D gene: -; clone size: -; V gene: TRBV3-1/TRBV3-2; CDR3 protein: CASSPTVSGNTIYF; CDR3 DNA: TGTGCCAGCAGCCCGACAGTTTCTGGAAACACCATATATTTT
J gene: TRBJ2-5; D gene: -; clone size: -; V gene: TRBV5-1; CDR3 protein: CASSLGPRGETQYF; CDR3 DNA: TGCGCCAGCAGCTTGGGTCCCAGGGGTGAGACCCAGTACTTC
J gene: TRBJ2-7; D gene: -; clone size: -; V gene: TRBV7-9; CDR3 protein: CASSPRPGISPYEQYF; CDR3 DNA: TGTGCCAGCAGCCCACGTCCCGGGATTTCCCCTTACGAGCAGTACTTC
J gene: TRBJ2-3; D gene: -; clone size: -; V gene: TRBV19; CDR3 protein: CASSPQGYTDTQYF; CDR3 DNA: TGTGCCAGTAGTCCCCAGGGTTACACAGATACGCAGTATTTT
J gene: TRBJ1-2; D gene: TRBD1; clone size: -; V gene: TRBV19; CDR3 protein: CASGNSVEGAGYTF; CDR3 DNA: TGTGCCAGTGGGAACAGTGTGGAGGGGGCCGGCTACACCTTC
J gene: TRBJ1-6; D gene: -; clone size: once; V gene: TRBV28; CDR3 protein: CASSLQGRYSPLHF; CDR3 DNA: TGTGCCAGCAGTCTCCAGGGTCGATATTCACCCCTCCACTTT
J gene: TRBJ2-7; D gene: TRBD2; clone size: -; V gene: TRBV24-1; CDR3 protein: CATSDFKAGAREQYF; CDR3 DNA: TGTGCCACCAGTGATTTTAAAGCGGGAGCACGCGAGCAGTACTTC
J gene: TRBJ2-7; D gene: -; clone size: -; V gene: TRBV6-1; CDR3 protein: CASSEGVATYEQYF; CDR3 DNA: TGTGCCAGCAGTGAAGGGGTAGCAACCTACGAGCAGTACTTC
J gene: TRBJ2-2; D gene: -; clone size: -; V gene: TRBV7-6; CDR3 protein: CASSLAGGATGELFF; CDR3 DNA: TGTGCCAGCAGCTTAGCGGGGGGGGCTACCGGGGAGCTGTTTTTT
J gene: TRBJ2-7; D gene: -; clone size: -; V gene: TRBV4-2; CDR3 protein: CASSQDFILSSYEQYF; CDR3 DNA: TGTGCCAGCAGCCAAGATTTCATCTTGAGCTCCTACGAGCAGTACTTC
J gene: TRBJ2-7; D gene: TRBD1; clone size: -; V gene: TRBV5-1; CDR3 protein: CASSGDRAPYEQYF; CDR3 DNA: TGCGCCAGCAGCGGGGACAGGGCGCCCTACGAGCAGTACTTC
J gene: TRBJ1-1; D gene: -; clone size: -; V gene: TRBV5-4; CDR3 protein: CASRLGRGTLNTEAFF; CDR3 DNA: TGTGCCAGCAGACTAGGCAGGGGAACCTTGAACACTGAAGCTTTCTTT
J gene: TRBJ2-7; D gene: -; clone size: once; V gene: TRBV5-1; CDR3 protein: CASSLGDYEQYF; CDR3 DNA: TGCGCCAGCAGCTTGGGAGATTACGAGCAGTACTTC
J gene: TRBJ2-3; D gene: -; clone size: -; V gene: TRBV3-1/TRBV3-2; CDR3 protein: CASSRSSPSDTQYF; CDR3 DNA: TGTGCCAGCAGTCGTTCTAGCCCCAGCGATACGCAGTATTTT
J gene: TRBJ2-1; D gene: TRBD2; clone size: -; V gene: TRBV7-8; CDR3 protein: CASSSEISGRAHEQFF; CDR3 DNA: TGTGCCAGCAGCTCCGAGATTAGCGGGAGGGCCCATGAGCAGTTCTTC